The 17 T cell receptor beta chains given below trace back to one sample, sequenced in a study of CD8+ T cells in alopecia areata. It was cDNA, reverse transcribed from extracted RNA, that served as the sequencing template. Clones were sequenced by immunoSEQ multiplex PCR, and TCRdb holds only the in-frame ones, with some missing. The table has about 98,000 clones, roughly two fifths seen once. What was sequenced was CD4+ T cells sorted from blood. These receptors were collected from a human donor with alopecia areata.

Written as DNA, the CDR3 is TGCAGTGGGGAGACAGGGACAGAGACCCAGTACTTC. Residues: CSGETGTETQYF. The chain links TRBV29-1 to TRBJ2-5; 7 bases match TRBD1. The CDR3 covers 12 residues. CDR1 SQVTM and CDR2 ANQGSEA come from the germline V gene.

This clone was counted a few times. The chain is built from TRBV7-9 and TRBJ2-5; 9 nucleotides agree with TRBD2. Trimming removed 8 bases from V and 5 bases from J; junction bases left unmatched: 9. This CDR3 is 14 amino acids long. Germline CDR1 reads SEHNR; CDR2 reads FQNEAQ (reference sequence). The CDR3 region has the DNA TGTGCCAGCGTAATAGCGGGAGTGAGGGAGACCCAGTACTTC. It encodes CASVIAGVRETQYF.

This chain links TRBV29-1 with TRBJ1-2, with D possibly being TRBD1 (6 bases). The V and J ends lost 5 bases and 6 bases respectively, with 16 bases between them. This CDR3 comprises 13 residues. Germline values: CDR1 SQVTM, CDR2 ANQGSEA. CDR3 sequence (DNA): TGCAGCGTTAAACCGGACAGTGCTAATGGCTACACCTTC. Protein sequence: CSVKPDSANGYTF.

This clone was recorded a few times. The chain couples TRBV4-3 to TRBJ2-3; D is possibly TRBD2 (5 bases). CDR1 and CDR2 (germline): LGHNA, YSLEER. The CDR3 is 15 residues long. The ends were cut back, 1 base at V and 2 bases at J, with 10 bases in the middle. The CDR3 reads CASSQGWGVTDTQYF. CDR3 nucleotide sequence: TGCGCCAGCAGCCAAGGGTGGGGAGTCACAGATACGCAGTATTTT.

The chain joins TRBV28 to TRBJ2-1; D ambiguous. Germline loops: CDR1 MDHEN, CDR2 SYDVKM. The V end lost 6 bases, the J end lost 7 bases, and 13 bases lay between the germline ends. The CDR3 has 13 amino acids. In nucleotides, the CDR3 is TGTGCCAGCAGCCCACTCTGGGGAAATGAGCAGTTCTTC. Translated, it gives CASSPLWGNEQFF.

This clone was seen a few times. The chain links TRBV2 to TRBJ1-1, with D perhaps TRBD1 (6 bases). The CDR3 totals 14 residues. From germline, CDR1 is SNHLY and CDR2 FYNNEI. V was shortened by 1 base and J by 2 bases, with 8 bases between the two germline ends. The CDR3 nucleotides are TGTGCCAGCAGTGAAGACAGGGTAAACACTGAAGCTTTCTTT. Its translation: CASSEDRVNTEAFF.

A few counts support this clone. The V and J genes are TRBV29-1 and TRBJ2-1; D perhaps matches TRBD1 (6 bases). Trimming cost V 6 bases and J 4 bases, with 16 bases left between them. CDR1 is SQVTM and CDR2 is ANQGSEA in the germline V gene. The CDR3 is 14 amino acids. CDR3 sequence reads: CSVKANRVYNEQFF. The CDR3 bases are TGCAGCGTGAAGGCAAACAGGGTTTACAATGAGCAGTTCTTC.

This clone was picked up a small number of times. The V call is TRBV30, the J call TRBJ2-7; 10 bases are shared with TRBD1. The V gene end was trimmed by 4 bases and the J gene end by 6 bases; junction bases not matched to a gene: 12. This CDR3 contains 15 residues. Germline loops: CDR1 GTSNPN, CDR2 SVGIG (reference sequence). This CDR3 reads CAWTLRTGGRGEQYF. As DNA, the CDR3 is TGTGCCTGGACCCTCCGGACAGGGGGGAGAGGCGAGCAGTACTTC.

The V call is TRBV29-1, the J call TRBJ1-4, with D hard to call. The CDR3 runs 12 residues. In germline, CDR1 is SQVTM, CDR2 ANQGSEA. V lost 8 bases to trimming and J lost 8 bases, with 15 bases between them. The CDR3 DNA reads TGCAGCTTCAGAAGTGAGGAGGAAAAACTGTTTTTT. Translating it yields CSFRSEEEKLFF.

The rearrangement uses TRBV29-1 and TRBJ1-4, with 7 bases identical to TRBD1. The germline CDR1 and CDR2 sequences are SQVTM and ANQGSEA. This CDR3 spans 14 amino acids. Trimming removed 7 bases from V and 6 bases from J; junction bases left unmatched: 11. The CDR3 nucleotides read TGCAGCGGGAAAACAGGGGTAACGGATGAAAAACTGTTTTTT. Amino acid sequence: CSGKTGVTDEKLFF.

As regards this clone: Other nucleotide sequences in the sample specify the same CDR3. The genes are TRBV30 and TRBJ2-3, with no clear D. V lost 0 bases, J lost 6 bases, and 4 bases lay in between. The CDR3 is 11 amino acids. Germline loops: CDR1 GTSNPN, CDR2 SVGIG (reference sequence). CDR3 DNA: TGTGCCTGGAGTGTACTTGATACGCAGTATTTT. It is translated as CAWSVLDTQYF.

DNA of the CDR3: TGTGCCAGCAGTTACGCGCCAGGCTCTGGGGCCAACGTCCTGACTTTC. Translating gives CASSYAPGSGANVLTF. The chain has TRBV6-5 and TRBJ2-6; D gene uncertain. The V gene lost 2 bases and the J gene lost 0 bases, with 8 bases spanning the gap. Germline CDR1 and CDR2: MNHEY and SVGAGI. This CDR3 is built from 16 residues.

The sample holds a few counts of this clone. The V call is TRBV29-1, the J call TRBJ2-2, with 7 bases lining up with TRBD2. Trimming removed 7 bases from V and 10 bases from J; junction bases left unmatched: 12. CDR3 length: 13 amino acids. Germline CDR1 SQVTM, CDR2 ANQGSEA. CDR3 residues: CSAQDSGREELFF. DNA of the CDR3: TGCAGCGCCCAAGACTCGGGGAGGGAGGAGCTGTTTTTT.

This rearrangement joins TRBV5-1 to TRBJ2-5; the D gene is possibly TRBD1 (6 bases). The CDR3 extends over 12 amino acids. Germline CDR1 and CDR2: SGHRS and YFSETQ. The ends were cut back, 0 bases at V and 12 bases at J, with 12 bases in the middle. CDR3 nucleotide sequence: TGCGCCAGCAGCTTGGAGGACAGCCTCAAGTACTTC. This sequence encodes CASSLEDSLKYF.

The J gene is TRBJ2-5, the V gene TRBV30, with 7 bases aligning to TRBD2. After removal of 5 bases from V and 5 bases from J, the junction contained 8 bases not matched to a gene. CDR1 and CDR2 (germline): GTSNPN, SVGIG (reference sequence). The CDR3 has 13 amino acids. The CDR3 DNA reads TGTGCCTGGGTGGCGGGAGACTGGGAGACCCAGTACTTC. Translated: CAWVAGDWETQYF.

The CDR3 protein is CASSPRFAGANVLTF. The CDR3 nucleotides read TGTGCCAGCAGTCCGCGTTTCGCTGGGGCCAACGTCCTGACTTTC. The genes are TRBV2 and TRBJ2-6; D is uncertain. The CDR3 contains 15 residues. Germline V gene data show CDR1 as SNHLY and CDR2 as FYNNEI. V shed 5 bases and J shed 2 bases, with 10 bases lying between them.

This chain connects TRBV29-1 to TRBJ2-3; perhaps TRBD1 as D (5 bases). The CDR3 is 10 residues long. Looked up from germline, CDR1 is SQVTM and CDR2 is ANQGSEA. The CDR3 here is CSPQGHTQYF. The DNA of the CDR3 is TGCAGTCCGCAGGGTCATACGCAGTATTTT.